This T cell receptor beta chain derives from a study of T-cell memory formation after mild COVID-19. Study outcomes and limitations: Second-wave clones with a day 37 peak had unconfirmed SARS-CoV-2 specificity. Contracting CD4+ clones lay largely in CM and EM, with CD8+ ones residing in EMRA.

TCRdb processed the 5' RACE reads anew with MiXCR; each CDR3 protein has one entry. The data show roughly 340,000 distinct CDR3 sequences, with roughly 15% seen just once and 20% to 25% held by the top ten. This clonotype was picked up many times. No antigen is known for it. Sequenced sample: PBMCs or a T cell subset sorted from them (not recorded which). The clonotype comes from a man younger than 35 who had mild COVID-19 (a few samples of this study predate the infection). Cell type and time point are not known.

Here the CDR3 DNA reads TGCGCCAGCAGCCAGAAGGGGGATAACACCGGGGAGCTGTTTTTT. Translation: CASSQKGDNTGELFF. The V call is TRBV4-1, the J call TRBJ2-2; D possibly corresponds to TRBD1 (6 bases). The CDR3 runs 15 residues. Germline V gene lookup returns CDR1 MGHRA and CDR2 YSYEKL. Deletions cut 3 bases from V and 2 bases from J, with 10 bases between.